These 21 T cell receptor beta chains originate from one sample sequenced in a study of T cell repertoires in cytomegalovirus infection. These TCRs' antigens remain unknown. One entry per CDR3 protein, called by TCRdb with MiXCR from the reads. Seen here are around 900,000 distinct CDR3 sequences, around 32% observed once, and the top ten hold about an eighth. The sample consisted of cultured CD8+ T cells from PBMCs, taken from culture after CMV antigen stimulation. These receptors all stem from a human donor in good health (CMV status not recorded). Some clones in this sample may be carry-over from other donors' samples.

This chain joins TRBV27 and TRBJ1-5; weak D call: TRBD1 (5 bases). The CDR3 loop spans 14 amino acids. V lost 3 bases and J 5 bases, leaving 11 bases between the germline ends. CDR1 is MNHEY, CDR2 SMNVEV, per germline (reference sequence). The CDR3 region is CASSFFGADQPQHF. The CDR3, as DNA: TGTGCCAGCAGTTTTTTCGGGGCCGATCAGCCCCAGCATTTT.

This clonotype showed up just a few times. The chain has TRBV7-4 and TRBJ2-1; perhaps TRBD1 as D (5 bases). Between the trimmed V and J ends, which lost 4 bases and 10 bases, there was a span of 20 bases. CDR3 length: 15 amino acids. The V gene's germline CDR1 is SGHVT and CDR2 SQSDAQ. Here the CDR3 DNA reads TGTGCCAGCAGCTCGATGGATCGACAGCTGATCGAGCAGTTCTTC. The encoded protein is CASSSMDRQLIEQFF.

The chain employs TRBV29-1 and TRBJ1-1; D is perhaps TRBD1 (5 bases). This CDR3 is 12 amino acids long. Trimming left V 6 bases short and J 3 bases short, with 11 bases between. Germline V gives CDR1 SQVTM, CDR2 ANQGSEA. DNA of the CDR3: TGCAGCGTGAGGGGCGGGCACACTGAAGCTTTCTTT. Translating it yields CSVRGGHTEAFF.

The chain carries TRBV28 and TRBJ1-5; D remains ambiguous. CDR1 MDHEN and CDR2 SYDVKM come from the germline V gene. This CDR3 contains 16 residues. V was trimmed by 0 bases and J by 1 base, leaving 10 bases between them. This CDR3 is CASSLWAGISNQPQHF. The CDR3 DNA follows: TGTGCCAGCAGTTTATGGGCGGGTATAAGCAATCAGCCCCAGCATTTT.

The chain uses TRBV6-4 and TRBJ2-3; D uncertain. The length of the CDR3 is 15 residues. The germline V gene encodes CDR1 MRHNA and CDR2 SNTAGT. The V and J ends lost 3 bases and 2 bases respectively, with 12 bases between them. The CDR3 is CASSDTDFYTDTQYF. The DNA of the CDR3 is TGTGCCAGCAGTGATACAGACTTTTACACAGATACGCAGTATTTT.

This clonotype turned up a few times. J is TRBJ1-5 and V is TRBV6-1; 9 nucleotides agree with TRBD1. There are 15 residues in the CDR3. The V gene end was trimmed by 5 bases and the J gene end by 1 base; junction bases not matched to a gene: 3. Germline values: CDR1 MNHNS, CDR2 SASEGT. The CDR3 here is CASSKQGASNQPQHF. CDR3 nucleotides: TGTGCCAGCAGTAAACAGGGGGCCAGCAATCAGCCCCAGCATTTT.

In this sample, this clonotype turned up a few times. This sequence joins TRBV9 and TRBJ2-1, with 7 bases matching TRBD1. The CDR3 has 15 residues. Trimming cost V 4 bases and J 1 base; bases outside gene matches: 5. Per the germline V gene, CDR1 is SGDLS and CDR2 is YYNGEE. As DNA, the CDR3 is TGTGCCAGCAGCACCCGGACAGGATCCTACAATGAGCAGTTCTTC. Translated, it gives CASSTRTGSYNEQFF.

This sequence joins TRBV7-8 and TRBJ1-5; D gene uncertain. The germline V gene encodes CDR1 SGHVS and CDR2 FQNEAQ. The V gene lost 10 bases and the J gene lost 4 bases, with 14 bases spanning the gap. The CDR3 extends over 13 amino acids. Here the CDR3 DNA reads TGTGCCACCGGTGACAAAATTAATCAGCCCCAGCATTTT. Residues: CATGDKINQPQHF.

This clonotype was seen repeatedly, ten times or more. The gene calls are TRBV6-4 and TRBJ2-3, with 8 bases fitting TRBD1. CDR3 length equals 15 residues. Germline V gene lookup returns CDR1 MRHNA and CDR2 SNTAGT. V shed 4 bases, J shed 0 bases, and the junction held 3 bases outside the gene matches. The CDR3 DNA is TGTGCCAGCAGTGCAGGGGGCTCTAGCACAGATACGCAGTATTTT. Encoded protein: CASSAGGSSTDTQYF.

The CDR3 DNA reads as TGTGCCAGCAGCTTAGTGGCCGGGGAAGGAAACATTCAGTACTTC. This gives the protein CASSLVAGEGNIQYF. This chain connects TRBV7-9 to TRBJ2-4; perhaps TRBD2 as D (5 bases). V shed 1 base and J shed 6 bases, with 13 bases lying between them. Germline V lookup: CDR1 SEHNR, CDR2 FQNEAQ (reference sequence). This CDR3 is built from 15 residues.

The chain employs TRBV27 and TRBJ2-2, with TRBD2 matching 7 bases. Germline V CDR1 and CDR2: MNHEY, SMNVEV (reference sequence). With 8 bases clipped from V and 4 bases from J, the junction kept 10 bases outside the gene matches. The CDR3 spans 15 residues. Here the CDR3 reads CASGRGGVRTGELFF. The CDR3 bases are TGTGCCAGCGGGAGGGGCGGTGTGCGCACCGGGGAGCTGTTTTTT.

The chain links TRBV6-5 to TRBJ1-4; D call uncertain. V gave up 5 bases and J gave up 7 bases, with 14 bases separating them. Germline assignment: CDR1 MNHEY and CDR2 SVGAGI. This CDR3 is built from 14 residues. The CDR3 DNA follows: TGTGCCAGCAGTCAAACAACAGCAGGTGAAAAACTGTTTTTT. The encoded protein is CASSQTTAGEKLFF.

This clonotype showed up many times. The CDR3 DNA reads as TGTGCCACCGGGACAGGGGGGATATCCGGGGAGCTGTTTTTT. It is translated as CATGTGGISGELFF. The genes are TRBV27 and TRBJ2-2, with 11 bases identical to TRBD1. V shed 10 bases, J shed 6 bases, and the junction held 7 bases outside the gene matches. The CDR3 has 14 amino acids. CDR1 is MNHEY and CDR2 is SMNVEV in the germline V gene (reference sequence).

This chain joins TRBV7-9 and TRBJ2-7, with TRBD1 identical over 7 bases. The trim removed 5 bases at V and 4 bases at J, leaving 11 bases unmatched. The CDR3 has 15 amino acids. Germline assignment: CDR1 SEHNR and CDR2 FQNEAQ (reference sequence). The CDR3 reads CASSPTGRVSYEQYV. The CDR3 nucleotides read TGTGCCAGCAGCCCGACAGGGCGGGTCTCTTACGAGCAGTACGTC.

The gene calls are TRBV6-2 or TRBV6-3 and TRBJ2-7; tentatively, D is TRBD2 (5 bases). The CDR3 is 16 amino acids. V was trimmed by 2 bases and J by 1 base, leaving 15 bases between them. The germline V gene has CDR1 MNHEY and CDR2 SVGEGT. CDR3: CASSYEGGPRSYEQYV. CDR3 in DNA: TGTGCCAGCAGTTACGAAGGAGGTCCTCGGTCCTACGAGCAGTACGTC.

The chain is built from TRBV10-3 and TRBJ1-1; no definite D call. The germline V gene encodes CDR1 ENHRY and CDR2 SYGVKD. Trimming took 0 bases from V and 4 from J, leaving 12 bases between them. This CDR3 comprises 15 residues. The CDR3, as DNA: TGTGCCATCAGTGAGTCGTCCGGGGAGGGCACTGAAGCTTTCTTT. Residues: CAISESSGEGTEAFF.

This chain connects TRBV7-6 to TRBJ1-3, with D unclear. Per germline, CDR1 SGHVS and CDR2 FNYEAQ. V was pared by 1 base and J by 2 bases, with 9 bases between. The CDR3 sequence is 15 residues long. The CDR3 nucleotides are TGTGCCAGCAGCTTAGGCGGGTTTACTGGAAACACCATATATTTT. This sequence encodes CASSLGGFTGNTIYF. The variable domain in full, with the rest retrieved from reference TRBV7-6 and TRBJ1-3, is GAGVSQSPRYKVTKRGQDVALRCDPISGHVSLYWYRQALGQGPEFLTYFNYEAQQDKSGLPNDRFSAERPEGSISTLTIQRTEQRDSAMYRCASSLGGFTGNTIYFGEGSWLTVV.

This chain uses TRBV5-1 with TRBJ1-1; 7 bases line up with TRBD1. The V and J ends lost 0 bases and 5 bases, in that order; junction bases with no gene match: 4. The CDR3 runs to 14 residues. Per the germline V gene, CDR1 is SGHRS and CDR2 is YFSETQ. This chain's CDR3 is CASSLVRGRTEAFF. The CDR3 coding sequence is TGCGCCAGCAGCTTGGTCAGGGGGAGAACTGAAGCTTTCTTT.

The V and J genes are TRBV7-9 and TRBJ2-5; D is perhaps TRBD2 (5 bases). This CDR3 comprises 15 residues. V lost 1 base and J 1 base, leaving 10 bases between the germline ends. CDR1 is SEHNR, CDR2 FQNEAQ, per germline (reference sequence). The chain's CDR3 is CASSLESGIQETQYF. CDR3 DNA: TGTGCCAGCAGCTTAGAGTCGGGGATCCAAGAGACCCAGTACTTC.

This clonotype was detected a few times. This chain connects TRBV7-6 to TRBJ2-2, with unresolved D. This CDR3 contains 15 residues. Germline CDR1 reads SGHVS; CDR2 reads FNYEAQ. Trimming pared 2 bases from V and 3 bases from J, leaving 10 bases between. CDR3 sequence: CASSLSAGYTGELFF. The CDR3 nucleotides read TGTGCCAGCAGCTTATCGGCAGGTTACACCGGGGAGCTGTTTTTT.

In this sample, this clonotype turned up a few times. The DNA for the CDR3 is TGCGCCAGCAGCCTTAGGACTAGCGGGGGGGCTGAGCAGTACTTC. The encoded protein is CASSLRTSGGAEQYF. The genes are TRBV4-1 and TRBJ2-7; TRBD2 agrees at 15 bases. The CDR3 is 15 residues long. Germline V gene data show CDR1 as MGHRA and CDR2 as YSYEKL. Unmatched junction bases numbered 5, after V lost 4 bases and J lost 7 bases.